The rows below give T cell receptor beta chains drawn from one sample of a study of blood T cell repertoires in COVID-19. Repertoires were generated with immunoSEQ multiplex PCR, while TCRdb's copy carries only in-frame clones and drops some. This table holds about 59,000 clones, roughly nine tenths found once. The sample comprised peripheral blood. These receptors came from a human donor in a cohort sampled during active COVID-19. CDR3s include the opening cysteine and the closing phenylalanine or tryptophan. Each record gives: J gene, V gene, D gene, clone size, CDR3 protein, CDR3 DNA. A D gene is named only where the DNA matches it firmly. Rows give clone size only sometimes, using once, few, many, or a class for an expanded clone.

j_gene: TRBJ2-7; v_gene: TRBV28; d_gene: -; abundance: -; CDR3aa: CASTRFSSYEQYF; CDR3nt: TGTGCCAGCACCCGGTTCTCTTCCTACGAGCAGTACTTC
j_gene: TRBJ1-1; v_gene: TRBV9; d_gene: -; abundance: -; CDR3aa: CASSAGGIVPNTEAFF; CDR3nt: TGTGCCAGCAGCGCCGGGGGGATAGTACCGAACACTGAAGCTTTCTTT
j_gene: TRBJ2-3; v_gene: TRBV9; d_gene: TRBD2; abundance: once; CDR3aa: CASSFELAGSSTDTQYF; CDR3nt: TGTGCCAGCAGCTTCGAACTAGCGGGGTCTAGCACAGATACGCAGTATTTT
j_gene: TRBJ2-1; v_gene: TRBV5-1; d_gene: -; abundance: -; CDR3aa: CASSPRTAGWRGVYNEQFF; CDR3nt: TGCGCCAGCAGCCCCCGGACTGCTGGGTGGAGGGGTGTCTACAATGAGCAGTTCTTC
j_gene: TRBJ1-2; v_gene: TRBV23-1; d_gene: -; abundance: -; CDR3aa: CASSQVTGPDGYTF; CDR3nt: TGCGCCAGCAGTCAGGTGACAGGTCCGGATGGCTACACCTTC
j_gene: TRBJ2-7; v_gene: TRBV18; d_gene: TRBD1; abundance: few; CDR3aa: CASSPDRQYEQYF; CDR3nt: TGTGCCAGCTCACCGGACAGGCAGTACGAGCAGTACTTC
j_gene: TRBJ2-3; v_gene: TRBV19; d_gene: TRBD2; abundance: -; CDR3aa: CASSIPLAASTDTQYF; CDR3nt: TGTGCCAGTAGTATCCCCCTAGCGGCTAGCACAGATACGCAGTATTTT
j_gene: TRBJ2-7; v_gene: TRBV28; d_gene: TRBD2; abundance: -; CDR3aa: CASSPPGSGSYEQYF; CDR3nt: TGTGCCAGCAGTCCCCCGGGGAGCGGGAGTTACGAGCAGTACTTC
j_gene: TRBJ2-3; v_gene: TRBV19; d_gene: -; abundance: -; CDR3aa: CASRDGSILDTQYF; CDR3nt: TGTGCCAGCAGGGACGGGAGTATTTTAGATACGCAGTATTTT
j_gene: TRBJ2-3; v_gene: TRBV9; d_gene: -; abundance: -; CDR3aa: CASSVPPLGGTDTQYF; CDR3nt: TGTGCCAGCAGCGTACCTCCCTTAGGGGGCACAGATACGCAGTATTTT
j_gene: TRBJ2-1; v_gene: TRBV2; d_gene: -; abundance: -; CDR3aa: CASKFSGDYNEQFF; CDR3nt: TGTGCCAGCAAGTTTAGCGGAGACTACAATGAGCAGTTCTTC
j_gene: TRBJ1-2; v_gene: TRBV19; d_gene: -; abundance: -; CDR3aa: CASSGAGYGYTF; CDR3nt: TGTGCCAGTAGTGGGGCGGGGTATGGCTACACCTTC
j_gene: TRBJ2-7; v_gene: TRBV11-2; d_gene: -; abundance: -; CDR3aa: CASSWTHYEQYF; CDR3nt: TGTGCCAGCAGCTGGACTCATTACGAGCAGTACTTC
j_gene: TRBJ1-1; v_gene: TRBV6-5; d_gene: -; abundance: -; CDR3aa: CASRPPGREAFF; CDR3nt: TGTGCCAGCAGACCACCTGGCCGAGAAGCTTTCTTT
j_gene: TRBJ2-7; v_gene: TRBV7-6; d_gene: TRBD1; abundance: -; CDR3aa: CASSSDRGGEQYF; CDR3nt: TGTGCCAGCAGCTCGGACAGGGGTGGTGAGCAGTACTTC
j_gene: TRBJ1-2; v_gene: TRBV7-2; d_gene: -; abundance: -; CDR3aa: CASSLGGLGYGYTF; CDR3nt: TGTGCCAGCAGCTTAGGAGGGTTGGGGTATGGCTACACCTTC
j_gene: TRBJ1-1; v_gene: TRBV5-4; d_gene: -; abundance: -; CDR3aa: CASSLQGMNTEAFF; CDR3nt: TGTGCCAGCAGCTTGCAGGGGATGAACACTGAAGCTTTCTTT
j_gene: TRBJ2-3; v_gene: TRBV5-1; d_gene: TRBD2; abundance: -; CDR3aa: CASSLISGGTTDTQYF; CDR3nt: TGCGCCAGCAGCCTCATAAGCGGGGGGACCACAGATACGCAGTATTTT
j_gene: TRBJ1-3; v_gene: TRBV7-2; d_gene: -; abundance: medium-sized; CDR3aa: CASSLGQGSHTIYF; CDR3nt: TGTGCCAGCAGCTTAGGGCAGGGTTCACACACCATATATTTT
j_gene: TRBJ2-3; v_gene: TRBV7-3; d_gene: -; abundance: once; CDR3aa: CASSSGSGGTQYF; CDR3nt: TGTGCCAGCAGCTCAGGGTCCGGGGGTACGCAGTATTTT
j_gene: TRBJ2-5; v_gene: TRBV7-3; d_gene: -; abundance: -; CDR3aa: CASSLTGTVLAETQYF; CDR3nt: TGTGCCAGCAGCCTAACCGGGACAGTCCTAGCGGAGACCCAGTACTTC
j_gene: TRBJ1-2; v_gene: TRBV5-1; d_gene: TRBD1; abundance: once; CDR3aa: CASGEGQGYGYTF; CDR3nt: TGCGCCAGCGGCGAGGGACAGGGGTATGGCTACACCTTC
j_gene: TRBJ2-3; v_gene: TRBV18; d_gene: TRBD1; abundance: -; CDR3aa: CASSPRDGTGMTDTQYF; CDR3nt: TGTGCCAGCTCACCACGGGACGGGACAGGGATGACAGATACGCAGTATTTT
j_gene: TRBJ1-6; v_gene: TRBV2; d_gene: -; abundance: once; CDR3aa: CASSEVAGINSPLHF; CDR3nt: TGTGCCAGCAGTGAAGTGGCAGGGATTAATTCACCCCTCCACTTT
j_gene: TRBJ2-1; v_gene: TRBV28; d_gene: TRBD1; abundance: -; CDR3aa: CASSLPGTVNEQFF; CDR3nt: TGTGCCAGCAGTTTACCCGGGACAGTCAATGAGCAGTTCTTC
j_gene: TRBJ2-3; v_gene: TRBV27; d_gene: TRBD2; abundance: -; CDR3aa: CASSFLPTSGKSDTQYF; CDR3nt: TGTGCCAGCAGTTTCCTTCCGACTAGCGGGAAGTCCGATACGCAGTATTTT
j_gene: TRBJ1-5; v_gene: TRBV6-2/TRBV6-3; d_gene: -; abundance: -; CDR3aa: CASSPQTASNQPQHF; CDR3nt: TGTGCCAGCAGTCCCCAAACAGCTAGCAATCAGCCCCAGCATTTT
j_gene: TRBJ1-4; v_gene: TRBV28; d_gene: -; abundance: -; CDR3aa: CASSFVSVNEKLFF; CDR3nt: TGTGCCAGCAGTTTTGTTAGCGTCAATGAAAAACTGTTTTTT
j_gene: TRBJ2-7; v_gene: TRBV7-2; d_gene: TRBD2; abundance: -; CDR3aa: CASSLTSGGYEQYF; CDR3nt: TGTGCCAGCAGCTTGACTAGCGGGGGTTACGAGCAGTACTTC
j_gene: TRBJ2-7; v_gene: TRBV5-1; d_gene: -; abundance: -; CDR3aa: CASSLNPAVSSYEQYF; CDR3nt: TGCGCCAGCAGCTTGAATCCCGCCGTGAGCTCCTACGAGCAGTACTTC
j_gene: TRBJ1-2; v_gene: TRBV7-3; d_gene: TRBD1; abundance: once; CDR3aa: CASSEGQAARYGYTF; CDR3nt: TGTGCCAGCAGCGAGGGACAGGCCGCCCGCTATGGCTACACCTTC
j_gene: TRBJ2-5; v_gene: TRBV7-2; d_gene: -; abundance: -; CDR3aa: CASSLPGAETQYF; CDR3nt: TGTGCCAGCAGCTTACCAGGGGCCGAGACCCAGTACTTC
j_gene: TRBJ2-1; v_gene: TRBV7-6; d_gene: TRBD1; abundance: -; CDR3aa: CASSPVQAGGHNEQFF; CDR3nt: TGTGCCAGCAGCCCCGTGCAGGCAGGGGGACACAATGAGCAGTTCTTC
j_gene: TRBJ2-1; v_gene: TRBV2; d_gene: TRBD1; abundance: -; CDR3aa: CASSEEHGTGGRFF; CDR3nt: TGTGCCAGCAGTGAAGAACACGGGACAGGGGGCCGGTTCTTC
j_gene: TRBJ2-7; v_gene: TRBV7-8; d_gene: TRBD1; abundance: -; CDR3aa: CASSLEVQGGLYEQYF; CDR3nt: TGTGCCAGCAGCTTAGAAGTACAGGGGGGTCTGTACGAGCAGTACTTC
j_gene: TRBJ1-1; v_gene: TRBV9; d_gene: -; abundance: few; CDR3aa: CASSVGADNTEAFF; CDR3nt: TGTGCCAGCAGCGTAGGGGCAGATAACACTGAAGCTTTCTTT
j_gene: TRBJ1-5; v_gene: TRBV19; d_gene: TRBD1; abundance: few; CDR3aa: CASSGPGRQGGQPQHF; CDR3nt: TGTGCCAGTAGTGGCCCAGGTCGACAGGGGGGACAGCCCCAGCATTTT
j_gene: TRBJ2-5; v_gene: TRBV29-1; d_gene: TRBD2; abundance: -; CDR3aa: CSVDPSGTGETQYF; CDR3nt: TGCAGCGTTGACCCCAGCGGGACCGGGGAGACCCAGTACTTC
j_gene: TRBJ1-2; v_gene: TRBV28; d_gene: -; abundance: -; CDR3aa: CASSLQGHGYTF; CDR3nt: TGTGCCAGCAGTTTACAGGGTCATGGCTACACCTTC
j_gene: TRBJ2-2; v_gene: TRBV2; d_gene: -; abundance: once; CDR3aa: CASMPGQNTGELFF; CDR3nt: TGTGCCAGCATGCCGGGACAGAACACCGGGGAGCTGTTTTTT
j_gene: TRBJ2-5; v_gene: TRBV5-6; d_gene: -; abundance: -; CDR3aa: CASSLWATQETQYF; CDR3nt: TGTGCCAGCAGCTTGTGGGCGACCCAAGAGACCCAGTACTTC
j_gene: TRBJ2-7; v_gene: TRBV2; d_gene: TRBD2; abundance: -; CDR3aa: CASRGGSSYEQYF; CDR3nt: TGTGCCAGCAGGGGAGGGAGCTCCTACGAGCAGTACTTC
j_gene: TRBJ1-3; v_gene: TRBV5-1; d_gene: TRBD1; abundance: -; CDR3aa: CASSTTGDPSGNTIYF; CDR3nt: TGCGCCAGCAGTACAACAGGGGATCCCTCTGGAAACACCATATATTTT
j_gene: TRBJ2-7; v_gene: TRBV6-6; d_gene: -; abundance: -; CDR3aa: CASTGLPSYEQYF; CDR3nt: TGTGCCAGCACAGGTCTACCCAGCTACGAGCAGTACTTC
j_gene: TRBJ1-3; v_gene: TRBV19; d_gene: -; abundance: -; CDR3aa: CASTSSSGNTIYF; CDR3nt: TGTGCCAGTACGTCGAGCTCTGGAAACACCATATATTTT
j_gene: TRBJ2-1; v_gene: TRBV29-1; d_gene: -; abundance: once; CDR3aa: CSVTRGTRLNEQFF; CDR3nt: TGCAGCGTTACCCGCGGGACTCGTCTCAATGAGCAGTTCTTC
j_gene: TRBJ1-4; v_gene: TRBV6-2/TRBV6-3; d_gene: -; abundance: once; CDR3aa: CASSYSWQMPGKLFF; CDR3nt: TGTGCCAGCAGTTACTCGTGGCAGATGCCTGGAAAACTGTTTTTT
j_gene: TRBJ1-1; v_gene: TRBV6-5; d_gene: TRBD1; abundance: -; CDR3aa: CASRLGTANTEAFF; CDR3nt: TGTGCCAGCAGACTGGGGACAGCAAACACTGAAGCTTTCTTT